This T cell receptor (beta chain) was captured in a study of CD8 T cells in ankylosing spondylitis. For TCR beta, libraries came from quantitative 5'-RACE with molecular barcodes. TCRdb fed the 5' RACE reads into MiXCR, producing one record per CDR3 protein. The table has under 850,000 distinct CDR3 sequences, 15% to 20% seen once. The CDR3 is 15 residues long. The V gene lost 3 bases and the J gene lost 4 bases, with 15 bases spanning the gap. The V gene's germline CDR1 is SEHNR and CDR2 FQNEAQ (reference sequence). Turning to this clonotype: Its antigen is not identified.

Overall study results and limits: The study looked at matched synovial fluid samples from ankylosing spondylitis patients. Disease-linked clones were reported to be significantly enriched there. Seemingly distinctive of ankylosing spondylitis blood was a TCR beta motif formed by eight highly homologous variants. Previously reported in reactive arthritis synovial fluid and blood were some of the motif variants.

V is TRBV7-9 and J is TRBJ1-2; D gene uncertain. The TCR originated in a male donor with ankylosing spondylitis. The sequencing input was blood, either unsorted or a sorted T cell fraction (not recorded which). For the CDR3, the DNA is TGTGCCAGCAGCTTGGATTCCCCAAGGGTCTATGGCTACACCTTC. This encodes CASSLDSPRVYGYTF.